This T cell receptor (beta chain) was recovered during a study of blood T cells in healthy people across ages. Remarks on this clonotype: The target antigen is unknown.

Study-level points and caveats: Per million T cells, TCR beta diversity dropped roughly linearly as age increased.

The use of a sample-barcoded 5' primer and a J-beta primer mix characterized a second PCR of about 7 to 12 cycles. MiXCR was run by TCRdb on the 5' RACE reads, yielding one entry per CDR3 protein. The table shows roughly 1.9 million distinct CDR3 sequences, with 35% to 50% occurring only once. Germline lookup yields CDR1 SQVTM and CDR2 ANQGSEA. Trimming removed 7 bases from V and 0 bases from J, with 15 bases in between. There are 14 residues in the CDR3. This sequence originates from a human donor in good health. The gene calls are TRBV29-1 and TRBJ1-1; no clear D. Source material: blood. CDR3 bases: TGCAGCGGTGGTAATAGATACCTGAACACTGAAGCTTTCTTT. As protein: CSGGNRYLNTEAFF.